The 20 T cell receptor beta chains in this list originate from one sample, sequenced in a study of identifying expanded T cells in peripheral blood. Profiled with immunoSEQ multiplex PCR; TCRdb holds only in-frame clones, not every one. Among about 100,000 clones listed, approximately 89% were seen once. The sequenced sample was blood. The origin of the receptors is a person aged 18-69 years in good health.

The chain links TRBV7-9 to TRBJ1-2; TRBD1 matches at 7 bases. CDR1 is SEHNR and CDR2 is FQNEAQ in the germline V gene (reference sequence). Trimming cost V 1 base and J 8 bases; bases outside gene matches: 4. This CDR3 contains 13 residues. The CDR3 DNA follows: TGTGCCAGCAGCTTAGGACAGGGATGGGGCTACACCTTC. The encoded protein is CASSLGQGWGYTF.

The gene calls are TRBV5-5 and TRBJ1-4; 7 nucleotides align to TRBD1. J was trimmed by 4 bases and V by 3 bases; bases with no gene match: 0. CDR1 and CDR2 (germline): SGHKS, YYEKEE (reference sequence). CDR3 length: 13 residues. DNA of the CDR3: TGTGCCAGCAGCTACAGGGGTAATGAAAAACTGTTTTTT. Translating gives CASSYRGNEKLFF.

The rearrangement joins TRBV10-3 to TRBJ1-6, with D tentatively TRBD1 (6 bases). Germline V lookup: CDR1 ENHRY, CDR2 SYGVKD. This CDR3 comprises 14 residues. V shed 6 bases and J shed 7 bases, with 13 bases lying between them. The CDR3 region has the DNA TGTGCCATCAGCGACCGGGACATGAATTCACCCCTCCACTTT. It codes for CAISDRDMNSPLHF.

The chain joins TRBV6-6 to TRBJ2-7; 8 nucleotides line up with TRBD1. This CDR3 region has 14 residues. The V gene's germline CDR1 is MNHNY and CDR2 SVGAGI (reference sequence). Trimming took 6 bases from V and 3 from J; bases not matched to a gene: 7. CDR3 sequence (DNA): TGTGCCAGCAGCCGGACAGGGTTGGTCTACGAGCAGTACTTC. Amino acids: CASSRTGLVYEQYF.

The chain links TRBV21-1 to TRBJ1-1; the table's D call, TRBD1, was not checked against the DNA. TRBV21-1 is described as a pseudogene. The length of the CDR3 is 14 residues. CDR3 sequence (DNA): TGTGCCAGCAGCACCGACAGGGCGAACACTGAAGCTTTCTTT. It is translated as CASSTDRANTEAFF.

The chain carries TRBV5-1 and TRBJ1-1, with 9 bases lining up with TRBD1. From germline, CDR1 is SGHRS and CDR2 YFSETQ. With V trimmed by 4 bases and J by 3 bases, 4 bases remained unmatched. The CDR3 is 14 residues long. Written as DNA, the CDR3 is TGCGCCAGCAGCCCACAGGGGGCCGACACTGAAGCTTTCTTT. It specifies CASSPQGADTEAFF.

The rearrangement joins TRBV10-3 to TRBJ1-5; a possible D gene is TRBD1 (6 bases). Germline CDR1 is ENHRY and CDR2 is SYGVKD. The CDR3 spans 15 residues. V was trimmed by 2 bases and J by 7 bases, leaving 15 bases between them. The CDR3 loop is CAISENRAGVQPQHF. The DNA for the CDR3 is TGTGCCATCAGTGAGAACAGGGCTGGAGTACAGCCCCAGCATTTT.

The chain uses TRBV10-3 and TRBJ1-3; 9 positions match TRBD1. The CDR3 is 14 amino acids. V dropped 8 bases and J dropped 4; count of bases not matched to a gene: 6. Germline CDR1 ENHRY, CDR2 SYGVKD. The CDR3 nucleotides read TGTGCCATCCTGGACAGGGGATCCGGAAACACCATATATTTT. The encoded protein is CAILDRGSGNTIYF.

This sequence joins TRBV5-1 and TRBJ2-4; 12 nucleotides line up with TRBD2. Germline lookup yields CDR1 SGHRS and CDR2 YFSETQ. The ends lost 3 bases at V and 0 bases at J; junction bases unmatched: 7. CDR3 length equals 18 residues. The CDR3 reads CASSSGLAGTLAKNIQYF. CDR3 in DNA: TGCGCCAGCAGCTCCGGACTAGCGGGGACCCTAGCCAAAAACATTCAGTACTTC.

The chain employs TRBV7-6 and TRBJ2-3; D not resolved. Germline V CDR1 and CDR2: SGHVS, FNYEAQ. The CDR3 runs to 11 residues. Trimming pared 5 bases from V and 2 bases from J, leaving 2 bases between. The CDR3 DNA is TGTGCCAGCAGCCACACAGATACGCAGTATTTT. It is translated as CASSHTDTQYF.

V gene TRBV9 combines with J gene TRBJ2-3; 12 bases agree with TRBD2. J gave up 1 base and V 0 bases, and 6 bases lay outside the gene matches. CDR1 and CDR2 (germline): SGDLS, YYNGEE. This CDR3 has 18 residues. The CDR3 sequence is CASSVAASGRAGTDTQYF. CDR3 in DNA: TGTGCCAGCAGCGTAGCGGCTAGCGGGAGGGCTGGCACAGATACGCAGTATTTT. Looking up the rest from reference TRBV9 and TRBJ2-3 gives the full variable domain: DSGVTQTPKHLITATGQRVTLRCSPRSGDLSVYWYQQSLDQGLQFLIQYYNGEERAKGNILERFSAQQFPDLHSELNLSSLELGDSALYFCASSVAASGRAGTDTQYFGPGTRLTVL.

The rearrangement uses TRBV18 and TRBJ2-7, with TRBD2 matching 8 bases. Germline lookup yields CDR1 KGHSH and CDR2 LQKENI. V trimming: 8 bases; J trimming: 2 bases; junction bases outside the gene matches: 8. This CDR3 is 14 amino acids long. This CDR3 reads CASTTGLAAYEQYF. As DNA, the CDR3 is TGTGCCAGCACCACCGGACTAGCTGCCTACGAGCAGTACTTC.

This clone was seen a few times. The DNA for the CDR3 is TGTGCCAGCAACCAGAGGGGGTTCATGAACACTGAAGCTTTCTTT. Translated, it gives CASNQRGFMNTEAFF. The rearrangement uses TRBV6-5 and TRBJ1-1, with D possibly TRBD1 on 6 matching bases. Trimming stripped 7 bases from V and 0 bases from J, with 15 bases between. The CDR3 loop spans 15 amino acids. Germline CDR1 MNHEY, CDR2 SVGAGI.

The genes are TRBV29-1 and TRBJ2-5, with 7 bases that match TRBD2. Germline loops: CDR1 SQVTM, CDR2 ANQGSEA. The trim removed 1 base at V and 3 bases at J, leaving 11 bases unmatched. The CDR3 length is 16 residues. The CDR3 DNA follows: TGCAGCGTTGAAGGTCCAGGCCTAGCGGTCGAAGAGACCCAGTACTTC. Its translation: CSVEGPGLAVEETQYF.

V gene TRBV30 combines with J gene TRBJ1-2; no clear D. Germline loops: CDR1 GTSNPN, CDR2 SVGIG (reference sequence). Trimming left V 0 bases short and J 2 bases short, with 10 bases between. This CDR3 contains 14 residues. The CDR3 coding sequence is TGTGCCTGGAGTGTCCAGTTAACCAACTATGGCTACACCTTC. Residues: CAWSVQLTNYGYTF.

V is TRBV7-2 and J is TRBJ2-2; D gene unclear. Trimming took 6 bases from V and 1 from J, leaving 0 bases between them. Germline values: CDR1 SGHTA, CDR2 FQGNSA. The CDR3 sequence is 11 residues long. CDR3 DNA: TGTGCCAGCAGGAACACCGGGGAGCTGTTTTTT. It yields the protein CASRNTGELFF.

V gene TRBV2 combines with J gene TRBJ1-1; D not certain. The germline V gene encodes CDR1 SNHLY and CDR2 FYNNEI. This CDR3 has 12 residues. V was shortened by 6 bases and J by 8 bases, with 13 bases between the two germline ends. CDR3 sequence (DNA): TGTGCCAGCAGCCCGGAGAGAGGAGAAGCTTTCTTT. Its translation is CASSPERGEAFF.

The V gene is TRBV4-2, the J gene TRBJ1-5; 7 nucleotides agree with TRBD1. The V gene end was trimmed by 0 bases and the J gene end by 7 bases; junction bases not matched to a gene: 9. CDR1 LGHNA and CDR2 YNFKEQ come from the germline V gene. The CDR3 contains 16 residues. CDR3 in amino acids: CASSQDRGQADQPQHF. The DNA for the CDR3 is TGTGCCAGCAGCCAAGATAGGGGGCAGGCAGACCAGCCCCAGCATTTT.

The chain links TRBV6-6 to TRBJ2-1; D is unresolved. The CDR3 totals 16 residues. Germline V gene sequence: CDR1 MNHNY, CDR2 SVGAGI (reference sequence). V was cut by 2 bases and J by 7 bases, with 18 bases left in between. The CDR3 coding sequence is TGTGCCAGCAGTTACACCTCGGACGTCCTGGGGAATGAGCAGTTCTTC. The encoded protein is CASSYTSDVLGNEQFF.

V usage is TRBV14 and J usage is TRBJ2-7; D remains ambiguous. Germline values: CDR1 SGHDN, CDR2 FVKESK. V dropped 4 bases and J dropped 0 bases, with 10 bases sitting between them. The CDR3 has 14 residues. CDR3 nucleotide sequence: TGTGCCAGCAGCCCGACTCAAGGCTCCTACGAGCAGTACTTC. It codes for CASSPTQGSYEQYF.